Detailed here is one TCR beta chain. The target antigen is unknown. This entry belongs to a study of OX40 agonist ivuxolimab in advanced cancers. Overall study context: A male proportion of more than 75% was recorded, with mean age about 60 years and range about 23 to 90.

V gave up 0 bases and J gave up 0 bases, with 12 bases separating them. The CDR3 runs to 17 residues. Germline V CDR1 and CDR2: WNHNN, SYGVQD (reference sequence). Only in-frame clones appear in the TCRdb table, and some are missing; sequencing was by immunoSEQ multiplex PCR. The table lists about 75,000 clones, around 83% of them singletons. Notes on the study in general: Doses of 0.1 to 3.0 mg/kg were accompanied by clonal expansion of CD4+ and CD8+ blood T cells by week 6. In the 0.1-3.0 mg/kg groups, partial responders showed among the lowest expansion. Some nonresponders additionally presented with little normalized T-cell clonal expansion.

The chain employs TRBV10-1 and TRBJ1-3, with unresolved D. The clonotype comes from an adult with an advanced solid tumor such as melanoma, head and neck, liver or kidney cancer. The specimen comprised CD4+ or CD8+ T cells sorted from blood, sampled in a trial of the OX40 agonist ivuxolimab. CDR3 amino acids: CASSESGGLISGNTIYF. For the CDR3, the DNA is TGCGCCAGCAGTGAGTCGGGAGGCCTAATCTCTGGAAACACCATATATTTT.